Following are 5 T cell receptor beta chains from one sample sequenced in a study of memory CD4+ T cells and cytomegalovirus serostatus. TCRdb keeps only in-frame clones here, not all; method: immunoSEQ multiplex PCR. The sample lists tens of thousands of clones; 82% were seen once. Single viable CD3+CD4+CD8-CD45RO+ cells were sorted as the memory CD4+ T cells. The sample consisted of memory CD4+ T cells from blood. The source of these receptors is an adult in good health and CMV-seronegative. Some clones in this sample may be carry-over from other donors' samples.

This clone appeared once. The chain recombines TRBV6-6 with TRBJ2-3; D perhaps matches TRBD1 (5 bases). Germline CDR1 and CDR2: MNHNY and SVGAGI (reference sequence). CDR3 length: 14 amino acids. Trimming shortened V by 4 bases and J by 0 bases, and 8 bases separated the two germline ends. The CDR3 is CASSLGPSTDTQYF. In DNA form, the CDR3 reads TGTGCCAGCAGTTTGGGGCCTAGCACAGATACGCAGTATTTT.

V is TRBV5-6 and J is TRBJ1-2; D is unclear. Per the germline V gene, CDR1 is SGHDT and CDR2 is YYEEEE. V lost 7 bases and J lost 0, with 16 bases in between. The CDR3 is made up of 15 amino acids. The CDR3 DNA follows: TGTGCCAGCTGCCCAGGAGGGCGTCCTAACTATGGCTACACCTTC. Protein sequence: CASCPGGRPNYGYTF.

The rearrangement links TRBV5-1 to TRBJ2-7; weak D call: TRBD1 (6 bases). Germline loops: CDR1 SGHRS, CDR2 YFSETQ. The CDR3 totals 17 residues. V gave up 2 bases and J gave up 5 bases, with 23 bases separating them. CDR3 nucleotides: TGCGCCAGCAGCTTAGAAGCTGGCGCCAGGGGAAGGGACGAGCAGTACTTC. Translating it yields CASSLEAGARGRDEQYF.

The chain is built from TRBV6-6 and TRBJ1-6, with unresolved D. CDR3 size: 12 residues. The germline V gene has CDR1 MNHNY and CDR2 SVGAGI (reference sequence). Trimming stripped 6 bases from V and 10 bases from J, with 10 bases between. In DNA form, the CDR3 reads TGTGCCAGCAGCTTAAAAGGATCACCCCTCCACTTT. Translation: CASSLKGSPLHF.

In its sample, this clone was seen a few times. V gene TRBV7-9 combines with J gene TRBJ1-4; maybe TRBD1 (5 bases). Between the trimmed V and J ends, which lost 1 base and 4 bases, there was a span of 13 bases. CDR3 length: 16 amino acids. CDR1 and CDR2 (germline): SEHNR, FQNEAQ (reference sequence). CDR3 loop: CASSLGADSRNEKLFF. In nucleotides, the CDR3 is TGTGCCAGCAGCTTAGGGGCTGACAGCCGTAATGAAAAACTGTTTTTT. Combining the CDR3 with reference TRBV7-9 and TRBJ1-4 gives the whole variable domain DTGVSQNPRHKITKRGQNVTFRCDPISEHNRLYWYRQTLGQGPEFLTYFQNEAQLEKSRLLSDRFSAERPKGSFSTLEIQRTEQGDSAMYLCASSLGADSRNEKLFFGSGTQLSVL.